This T cell receptor (beta chain) was captured in a study of blood T cell repertoires in COVID-19. Study-wide background: Specimens from acute and convalescent COVID-19 originated in the United States, Italy and Spain. From T cells, B-cell-depleted T cells, or PBMCs came the material, which was cDNA or gDNA.

The germline V gene has CDR1 SGHDN and CDR2 FVKESK. Trimming took off 4 bases at V and 7 bases at J, with 8 bases between the two ends. This CDR3 spans 12 amino acids. Authors' processing steps: Amplification from reference gene primers served as the basis for estimated nucleated cell counts. This table comes from immunoSEQ multiplex PCR, and its TCRdb copy is limited to in-frame clones, with some not included. Clone size and V and J calls were adopted from that table, with D and trimming inferred from the DNA. The sample consists of hundreds of thousands of clones, around 86% of them appearing once.

V is TRBV14 and J is TRBJ1-5, with D possibly TRBD1 on 5 matching bases. The material sequenced was peripheral blood. The sequence derives from a woman in her thirties who had recovered from COVID-19. The CDR3 loop reads CASSLGGQPQHF. The DNA for the CDR3 is TGTGCCAGCAGCCTGGGGGGGCAGCCCCAGCATTTT.